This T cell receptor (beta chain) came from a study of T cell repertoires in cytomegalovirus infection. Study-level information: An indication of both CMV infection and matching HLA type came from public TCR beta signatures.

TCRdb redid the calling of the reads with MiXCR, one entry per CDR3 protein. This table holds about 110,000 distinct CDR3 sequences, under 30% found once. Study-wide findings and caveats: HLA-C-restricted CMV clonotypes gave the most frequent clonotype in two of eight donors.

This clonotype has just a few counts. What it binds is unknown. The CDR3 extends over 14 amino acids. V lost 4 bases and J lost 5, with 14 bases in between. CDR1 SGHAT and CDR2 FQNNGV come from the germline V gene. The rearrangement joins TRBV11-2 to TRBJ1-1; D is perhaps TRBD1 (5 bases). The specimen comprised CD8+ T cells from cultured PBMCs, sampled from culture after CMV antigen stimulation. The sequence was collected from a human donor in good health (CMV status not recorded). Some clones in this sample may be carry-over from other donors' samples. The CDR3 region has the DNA TGTGCCAGCAGCTCCGGGGGAGGTGGGACTGAAGCTTTCTTT. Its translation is CASSSGGGGTEAFF.